The 8 T cell receptor beta chains in this list originate from one sample, sequenced in a study of cytomegalovirus exposure and HLA in healthy donors (dated 2017 in TCRdb). The library was built by means of the immunoSEQ multiplex PCR assay. For the multiplex PCR, a mixture combining 60 forward primers for TCR Vbeta segments and 13 reverse primers for TCR Jbeta segments was used. This immuneACCESS table, as held by TCRdb, lists in-frame sequences with V and J called but not all clones. Of the missing ones, under half trace to an unresolved V gene in checked studies; the others have no known cause. The sample table contains approximately 110,000 clones; only one count was recorded for around three quarters of them. The ten largest account for around 3.9% of the sample. The specimen sequenced was PBMCs. These receptors were collected from a human donor in good health.

The V and J genes are TRBV7-8 and TRBJ2-7, with 8 bases that match TRBD1. Trimming at V came to 1 base and at J to 0 bases, leaving 5 bases not matched to a gene. The V gene's germline CDR1 is SGHVS and CDR2 FQNEAQ. The CDR3 length is 16 residues. DNA for the CDR3: TGTGCCAGCAGCTTAGTAAGGGACAGGAGCTCCTACGAGCAGTACTTC. Amino acid sequence: CASSLVRDRSSYEQYF.

CDR3: CASSLTGTPQETQYF. The CDR3 nucleotides are TGCGCCAGCAGCCTAACCGGGACACCTCAAGAGACCCAGTACTTC. The rearrangement joins TRBV5-1 to TRBJ2-5, with D perhaps TRBD1 (6 bases). There are 15 residues in the CDR3. Germline CDR1 reads SGHRS; CDR2 reads YFSETQ. V was cut by 4 bases and J by 2 bases, with 15 bases left in between.

The chain uses TRBV2 and TRBJ2-1, with 12 bases aligning to TRBD1. The CDR3 extends over 14 amino acids. V dropped 8 bases and J dropped 6; count of bases not matched to a gene: 5. Germline V gene sequence: CDR1 SNHLY, CDR2 FYNNEI. The CDR3 DNA reads as TGTGCCAGCGGTGGGGACAGGGGGCGCAATGAGCAGTTCTTC. Amino acids: CASGGDRGRNEQFF.

The chain couples TRBV10-3 to TRBJ1-1; 8 bases agree with TRBD1. The length of the CDR3 is 16 residues. The ends lost 3 bases at V and 1 base at J; junction bases unmatched: 7. In germline, CDR1 is ENHRY, CDR2 SYGVKD. CDR3 sequence: CAISDGTGPPNTEAFF. The CDR3 nucleotides read TGTGCCATCAGTGACGGGACAGGACCACCGAACACTGAAGCTTTCTTT.

The V and J genes are TRBV5-3 and TRBJ2-5; 12 bases agree with TRBD2. TRBV5-3 is treated as an ORF (open reading frame) with a function not yet certain. The ends lost 0 bases at V and 5 bases at J; junction bases unmatched: 8. The CDR3 is 17 amino acids. The CDR3 nucleotides read TGTGCCAGAAGCTTGGGACTAGCGGGAGATAGGGGGGAGACCCAGTACTTC. Protein product: CARSLGLAGDRGETQYF.

The sample holds a few counts of this clone. The chain is built from TRBV6-5 and TRBJ1-3; D is unresolved. The CDR3 is 15 residues long. Trimming cost V 6 bases and J 7 bases, with 19 bases left between them. The germline CDR1 and CDR2 sequences are MNHEY and SVGAGI. The CDR3 protein is CASSRRRTASNTIYF. The CDR3 nucleotides are TGTGCCAGCAGCCGAAGAAGGACGGCTAGCAACACCATATATTTT.

The CDR3 reads CASSLDSGQYTDTQYF. CDR3 sequence (DNA): TGTGCCAGCAGCTTAGATAGCGGACAATACACAGATACGCAGTATTTT. This chain connects TRBV5-6 to TRBJ2-3; weak D call: TRBD2 (6 bases). V was clipped by 2 bases and J by 2 bases, with 15 bases between them. The germline V gene encodes CDR1 SGHDT and CDR2 YYEEEE. The CDR3 has 16 amino acids.

The V gene is TRBV27, the J gene TRBJ2-1; 12 nucleotides line up with TRBD2. CDR3 length: 15 residues. V was clipped by 6 bases and J by 4 bases; unmatched bases: 4. Per germline, CDR1 MNHEY and CDR2 SMNVEV (reference sequence). The CDR3 nucleotides read TGTGCCAGCAGCATTGGACTAGCGGGATACAATGAGCAGTTCTTC. Protein: CASSIGLAGYNEQFF.